Below, 25 T cell receptor beta chains from the same sample are listed, as sequenced in a study of control samples from healthy donors and cancer patients. Measured with immunoSEQ multiplex PCR; TCRdb has only the in-frame clones, and not every one. The sample yields 100,000 to 150,000 clones, roughly 84% seen once. Material for sequencing was blood. All receptors come from a man aged 35 to 55 in good health.

This chain links TRBV14 with TRBJ2-7; the D gene is possibly TRBD1 (5 bases). The ends were cut back, 1 base at V and 6 bases at J, with 7 bases in the middle. The CDR3 sequence is 12 residues long. CDR1 SGHDN and CDR2 FVKESK come from the germline V gene. Here the CDR3 reads CASSQVRGEQYF. CDR3 bases: TGTGCCAGCAGCCAAGTAAGGGGCGAGCAGTACTTC.

The chain is built from TRBV10-3 and TRBJ1-1; tentatively, D is TRBD1 (6 bases). V was shortened by 5 bases and J by 4 bases, with 11 bases between the two germline ends. Germline CDR1 ENHRY, CDR2 SYGVKD. The CDR3 has 13 residues. The CDR3 DNA sequence: TGTGCCATCAGTTTAGAGGGGGGCACTGAAGCTTTCTTT. Translated, it gives CAISLEGGTEAFF.

The chain joins TRBV6-2 or TRBV6-3 to TRBJ2-5, with a tentative D call TRBD1 (6 bases). The CDR3 spans 15 residues. The V end lost 5 bases, the J end lost 4 bases, and 17 bases lay between the germline ends. CDR1 and CDR2 from the germline V gene are MNHEY and SVGEGT. The CDR3 nucleotides are TGTGCCAGCAGTCGAACAGGGCCCGTTGGAGAGACCCAGTACTTC. Translation gives CASSRTGPVGETQYF.

CDR3 loop: CASSLGPGGEWKLFF. CDR3 bases: TGTGCCAGCAGCTTAGGCCCAGGGGGCGAGTGGAAACTGTTTTTT. The chain employs TRBV7-9 and TRBJ1-4; TRBD1 matches 8 bases. The CDR3 is 15 residues long. V dropped 1 base and J dropped 11; count of bases not matched to a gene: 9. Germline CDR1 is SEHNR and CDR2 is FQNEAQ (reference sequence).

The DNA for the CDR3 is TGTGCCAGCAGTACCGACGGGCAGCTTGGAGGCTACACCTTC. Translated: CASSTDGQLGGYTF. The rearrangement uses TRBV6-5 and TRBJ1-2; no reliable D call. Germline V gene lookup returns CDR1 MNHEY and CDR2 SVGAGI. This CDR3 has 14 amino acids. Deletions cut 5 bases from V and 8 bases from J, with 18 bases between.

This chain joins TRBV24-1 and TRBJ2-5; TRBD2 matches at 10 bases. With 3 bases clipped from V and 2 bases from J, the junction kept 5 bases outside the gene matches. Germline V CDR1 and CDR2: KGHDR, SFDVKD. The CDR3 has 16 amino acids. The CDR3 DNA is TGTGCCACCAGTGATCATACACTAGCGGGGCAAGAGACCCAGTACTTC. This translates into CATSDHTLAGQETQYF.

The chain joins TRBV7-2 to TRBJ2-3; D is uncertain. Trimming removed 1 base from V and 2 bases from J, with 13 bases in between. The germline CDR1 and CDR2 sequences are SGHTA and FQGNSA. This CDR3 has 16 amino acids. The CDR3 bases are TGTGCCAGCAGCTTAGTTGGGTCGGAAACCACAGATACGCAGTATTTT. This sequence encodes CASSLVGSETTDTQYF.

The J gene is TRBJ1-6, the V gene TRBV7-8, with D tentatively TRBD1 (5 bases). CDR3 length: 14 residues. Germline CDR1 is SGHVS and CDR2 is FQNEAQ. V lost 4 bases, J lost 4 bases, and 8 bases lay in between. CDR3 DNA sequence: TGTGCCAGCAGCTCCGGGGGGTATAATTCACCCCTCCACTTT. Translation: CASSSGGYNSPLHF.

This chain links TRBV7-2 with TRBJ1-1; 10 nucleotides line up with TRBD1. From germline, CDR1 is SGHTA and CDR2 FQGNSA. V dropped 1 base and J dropped 0; count of bases not matched to a gene: 8. The CDR3 contains 18 residues. CDR3 sequence: CASSLGTGGGIMNTEAFF. The CDR3 DNA is TGTGCCAGCAGCTTAGGGACAGGGGGAGGTATTATGAACACTGAAGCTTTCTTT.

This chain joins TRBV19 and TRBJ2-3; D ambiguous. The CDR3 runs to 13 residues. V shed 5 bases and J shed 0 bases, with 6 bases lying between them. From germline, CDR1 is LNHDA and CDR2 SQIVND (reference sequence). The CDR3 spells CASSFSSTDTQYF. The CDR3 region has the DNA TGTGCCAGTAGTTTTAGCAGCACAGATACGCAGTATTTT.

The rearrangement links TRBV4-1 to TRBJ2-2, with D possibly matching TRBD2 (5 bases). CDR1 is MGHRA and CDR2 is YSYEKL in the germline V gene. The CDR3 covers 14 residues. Trimming shortened V by 0 bases and J by 9 bases, and 11 bases separated the two germline ends. The chain's CDR3 is CASSQDPEGWELFF. The CDR3 DNA reads as TGCGCCAGCAGCCAAGATCCAGAGGGCTGGGAGCTGTTTTTT.

The rearrangement uses TRBV4-1 and TRBJ1-6, with no clear D. V lost 0 bases, J lost 10 bases, and 7 bases lay in between. The CDR3 sequence is 13 residues long. Germline V lookup: CDR1 MGHRA, CDR2 YSYEKL. The CDR3: CASSQEADSPLHF. The CDR3 DNA is TGCGCCAGCAGCCAAGAGGCTGACTCACCCCTCCACTTT.

This clone was seen more than once but under ten times. V and J are TRBV11-3 and TRBJ2-1; 11 bases align to TRBD2. The CDR3 contains 15 residues. The germline V gene encodes CDR1 SGHNT and CDR2 YENEEA. V lost 5 bases and J lost 5; bases outside the gene matches: 5. CDR3: CASSPSGGIHNEQFF. Here the CDR3 DNA reads TGTGCCAGCAGCCCTAGCGGGGGGATCCACAATGAGCAGTTCTTC.

This chain uses TRBV2 with TRBJ2-5, with D possibly called TRBD1 or TRBD2 (5 bases each). Trimming stripped 7 bases from V and 7 bases from J, with 13 bases between. This CDR3 comprises 12 residues. Germline values: CDR1 SNHLY, CDR2 FYNNEI. CDR3 loop: CASNEGQGTQYF. The DNA of the CDR3 is TGTGCCAGCAATGAGGGCCAGGGGACCCAGTACTTC.

The chain has TRBV5-1 and TRBJ1-1; the match to TRBD1 covers 8 bases. The CDR3 spans 15 residues. Per germline, CDR1 SGHRS and CDR2 YFSETQ. V shed 4 bases and J 11 bases; nucleotides not matched to a gene: 16. CDR3 coding DNA: TGCGCCAGCAGCCCTGAGGGGACAGGTCGCCTTGGCGCTTTCTTT. This sequence encodes CASSPEGTGRLGAFF.

This chain uses TRBV7-3 with TRBJ2-7; 7 nucleotides match TRBD2. The CDR3 has 15 residues. Germline CDR1 is SGHTA and CDR2 is FQGTGA. Losses at the gene ends were 2 bases for V and 1 base for J; bases not matched to a gene: 5. The CDR3 protein is CASSLAGTTSYEQYF. The CDR3 DNA reads TGTGCCAGCAGCTTAGCCGGGACTACTTCCTACGAGCAGTACTTC.

The chain uses TRBV29-1 and TRBJ1-3; D unclear. CDR3 length equals 14 residues. CDR1 is SQVTM and CDR2 is ANQGSEA in the germline V gene. Trimming cost V 0 bases and J 0 bases, with 6 bases left between them. CDR3 protein: CSVEDPSSGNTIYF. The CDR3 DNA reads as TGCAGCGTTGAAGATCCGAGCTCTGGAAACACCATATATTTT.

In this sample, this clone turned up a few times. The chain has TRBV4-3 and TRBJ1-2; the D gene is possibly TRBD1 (5 bases). CDR1 is LGHNA, CDR2 YSLEER, per germline. The CDR3 totals 16 residues. Trimming stripped 0 bases from V and 4 bases from J, with 15 bases between. The CDR3 protein is CASSQERAGRVYGYTF. The CDR3 DNA reads as TGCGCCAGCAGCCAAGAGAGGGCAGGGAGGGTCTATGGCTACACCTTC.

This clone appeared a single time. The chain uses TRBV18 and TRBJ1-5; D uncertain. The length of the CDR3 is 15 residues. Germline-derived CDR1 and CDR2 are KGHSH and LQKENI. Trimming pared 2 bases from V and 3 bases from J, leaving 11 bases between. CDR3 amino acids: CASSPSVGNNQPQHF. The CDR3 DNA is TGTGCCAGCTCACCATCCGTAGGTAACAATCAGCCCCAGCATTTT.

The V call is TRBV6-1, the J call TRBJ1-2; D gene unclear. The CDR3 has 15 residues. Trimming left V 3 bases short and J 2 bases short, with 13 bases between. CDR1 is MNHNS, CDR2 SASEGT, per germline. This chain's CDR3 is CASSDPLGRNYGYTF. The CDR3 DNA sequence: TGTGCCAGCAGTGACCCACTTGGCAGGAACTATGGCTACACCTTC.

This sequence joins TRBV12-3 or TRBV12-4 and TRBJ1-2; D unclear. V gave up 1 base and J gave up 2 bases, with 5 bases separating them. The length of the CDR3 is 13 residues. The CDR3 reads CASSLGGNYGYTF. CDR3 DNA sequence: TGTGCCAGCAGTTTAGGGGGAAACTATGGCTACACCTTC.

The chain is built from TRBV12-3 or TRBV12-4 and TRBJ2-7; perhaps TRBD1 as D (5 bases). V dropped 3 bases and J dropped 2 bases, with 8 bases sitting between them. There are 13 residues in the CDR3. The CDR3 DNA follows: TGTGCCAGCAGTTTGACAGTCGCCTACGAGCAGTACTTC. Its protein is CASSLTVAYEQYF.

The V and J genes are TRBV27 and TRBJ2-7; 9 bases line up with TRBD1. This CDR3 comprises 16 residues. CDR1 is MNHEY, CDR2 SMNVEV, per germline (reference sequence). Trimming removed 0 bases from V and 3 bases from J; junction bases left unmatched: 6. The CDR3 DNA is TGTGCCAGCAGTTTATCGACAGGGGGTACTCTCTACGAGCAGTACTTC. It specifies CASSLSTGGTLYEQYF.

V gene TRBV6-2 or TRBV6-3 combines with J gene TRBJ2-4; 7 bases map to TRBD1. Germline V gene data show CDR1 as MNHEY and CDR2 as SVGEGT. CDR3 length: 15 amino acids. The V gene end was trimmed by 6 bases and the J gene end by 2 bases; junction bases not matched to a gene: 7. The CDR3 here is CASSSTQGTKNIQYF. CDR3 DNA: TGTGCCAGCAGCAGTACACAGGGGACCAAAAACATTCAGTACTTC.

The rearrangement uses TRBV18 and TRBJ1-1, with D uncertain. Germline V gene sequence: CDR1 KGHSH, CDR2 LQKENI. The CDR3 is made up of 17 amino acids. Deletions cut 6 bases from V and 2 bases from J, with 22 bases between. The CDR3 DNA reads as TGTGCCAGCTCCCCAAGAACCATCGACGCGTTAAACACTGAAGCTTTCTTT. Protein product: CASSPRTIDALNTEAFF.